This record covers a single T cell receptor beta chain. What it binds is unknown. The data originate from a study of shared clonotypes between healthy human individuals. Profiled with immunoSEQ multiplex PCR; TCRdb holds only in-frame clones, not every one. The sample lists about 2.3 million clones, approximately 93% occurring once. Germline CDR1 SNHLY, CDR2 FYNNEI. V trimming: 6 bases; J trimming: 3 bases; junction bases outside the gene matches: 5. The CDR3 spans 14 residues. Overall study results and limits: Against clonotypes common to all four donors, non-shared ones had lower generation probabilities.

This rearrangement joins TRBV2 to TRBJ1-5; 7 bases agree with TRBD1. Specimen: naive CD4+ T cells from PBMCs. Subset given: CD45RA+ positively selected. The TCR originated in a man between 18 and 35 years old in good health. Some clones in this sample may be carry-over from other donors' samples. The CDR3 nucleotides read TGTGCCAGCAGGTATACAGGGGTCAATCAGCCCCAGCATTTT. It translates to CASRYTGVNQPQHF.